Listed below are T cell receptor beta chains from one sample, sequenced in a study of Tregs in tolerant kidney transplant recipients. Method: immunoSEQ multiplex PCR; TCRdb's copy keeps in-frame clones and lacks some. In the table there are 98,000 or so clones, around 89% of which are singletons. The starting material was CD4+ T cells from blood, obtained before the transplant. These receptors originate from a human donor who received a combined kidney and bone marrow transplant. Each CDR3 is given with its conserved first and last residue. The D gene is left open where the match is weak. Clone size, where shown, is once, few, many, or a class for clones that have expanded.

j_gene: TRBJ2-7; d_gene: .; v_gene: TRBV18; abundance: .; CDR3nt: TGTGCCAGCTCACCAATGGGGCGGTCCTTCTCCTACGAGCAGTACTTC; CDR3aa: CASSPMGRSFSYEQYF
j_gene: TRBJ2-1; d_gene: .; v_gene: TRBV7-6; abundance: .; CDR3nt: TGTGCCAGCAGCCCCGGGACATACAATGAGCAGTTCTTC; CDR3aa: CASSPGTYNEQFF
j_gene: TRBJ2-7; d_gene: TRBD1; v_gene: TRBV5-1; abundance: few; CDR3nt: TGCGCCAGCAGCCAGCGGACAGGCTCCTACGAGCAGTACTTC; CDR3aa: CASSQRTGSYEQYF
j_gene: TRBJ1-5; d_gene: TRBD1; v_gene: TRBV18; abundance: .; CDR3nt: TGTGCCAGCTCACCATCTCAGGGGGTGGGTCAGCCCCAGCATTTT; CDR3aa: CASSPSQGVGQPQHF
j_gene: TRBJ1-1; d_gene: .; v_gene: TRBV21-1; abundance: .; CDR3nt: TGTGCCAGCAGCAAAGTTGGGACAGGGGAGTACACTGAAGCTTTCTTT; CDR3aa: CASSKVGTGEYTEAFF
j_gene: TRBJ2-7; d_gene: .; v_gene: TRBV6-5; abundance: .; CDR3nt: TGTGCCAGCAGTTACCGGGACTCGGGATACGAGCAGTACTTC; CDR3aa: CASSYRDSGYEQYF
j_gene: TRBJ1-1; d_gene: .; v_gene: TRBV19; abundance: .; CDR3nt: TGTGCCAGTAGTCCACGGGGGGCATTCACTGAAGCTTTCTTT; CDR3aa: CASSPRGAFTEAFF
j_gene: TRBJ1-1; d_gene: TRBD1; v_gene: TRBV28; abundance: .; CDR3nt: TGTGCCAGCAGTTTTACCCGGGGACAGGGGTTAACTGAAGCTTTCTTT; CDR3aa: CASSFTRGQGLTEAFF
j_gene: TRBJ1-2; d_gene: TRBD1; v_gene: TRBV2; abundance: .; CDR3nt: TGTGCCAGCAGGGGGACAGGGGCTGGGGGCTACACCTTC; CDR3aa: CASRGTGAGGYTF
j_gene: TRBJ2-7; d_gene: .; v_gene: TRBV5-6; abundance: .; CDR3nt: TGTGCCAGCAGCCCCCGCGGGATTTACGAGCAGTACTTC; CDR3aa: CASSPRGIYEQYF
j_gene: TRBJ1-2; d_gene: TRBD1; v_gene: TRBV10-1; abundance: .; CDR3nt: TGCGCCAGCAGCGACGCAGACAGGGACTATGGCTACACCTTC; CDR3aa: CASSDADRDYGYTF
j_gene: TRBJ2-7; d_gene: .; v_gene: TRBV28; abundance: .; CDR3nt: TGTGCCAGCAGTTTCACCCCACACCCCCTCTACGAGCAGTACTTC; CDR3aa: CASSFTPHPLYEQYF
j_gene: TRBJ2-3; d_gene: TRBD1; v_gene: TRBV5-4; abundance: .; CDR3nt: TGTGCCAGCAGCTTACAGGGGGCAGATACGCAGTATTTT; CDR3aa: CASSLQGADTQYF
j_gene: TRBJ1-5; d_gene: .; v_gene: TRBV5-1; abundance: .; CDR3nt: TGCGCCAGCAGCTTGGAGGGGGGGGCCACTAATCAGCCCCAGCATTTT; CDR3aa: CASSLEGGATNQPQHF
j_gene: TRBJ1-5; d_gene: .; v_gene: TRBV19; abundance: .; CDR3nt: TGTGCCAGTAGTCTGAGAGGCGGGGGCGGACAGCCCCAGCATTTT; CDR3aa: CASSLRGGGGQPQHF
j_gene: TRBJ2-3; d_gene: TRBD1; v_gene: TRBV5-1; abundance: once; CDR3nt: TGCGCCAGCAGCTTGGCCCGACGGGGACAGGGGGCAGATACGCAGTATTTT; CDR3aa: CASSLARRGQGADTQYF
j_gene: TRBJ1-1; d_gene: .; v_gene: TRBV7-8; abundance: .; CDR3nt: TGTGCCAGCAGCTCCGTAATAGCACGGTTGAACACTGAAGCTTTCTTT; CDR3aa: CASSSVIARLNTEAFF
j_gene: TRBJ1-3; d_gene: TRBD1; v_gene: TRBV7-2; abundance: .; CDR3nt: TGTGCCAGCAGCTGGGGACAGGGGGACACCATATATTTT; CDR3aa: CASSWGQGDTIYF
j_gene: TRBJ2-1; d_gene: .; v_gene: TRBV12-5; abundance: .; CDR3nt: TGTGCTAGTGGACTGACTGCAAGCTCCTACAATGAGCAGTTCTTC; CDR3aa: CASGLTASSYNEQFF
j_gene: TRBJ2-7; d_gene: TRBD2; v_gene: TRBV6-5; abundance: once; CDR3nt: TGTGCCAGCGGACTAGCGGGCTCCTACGAGCAGTACTTC; CDR3aa: CASGLAGSYEQYF